The rows below give T cell receptor beta chains drawn from one sample of a study of shared clonotypes between healthy human individuals. The assay was immunoSEQ multiplex PCR, and TCRdb's table has in-frame clones only and misses some. The sample gives more than 600,000 clones, 92% of which show up once; nearly 25% is in the top ten. The sequencing sample was made of naive CD8+ T cells sorted from blood. The receptors come from a man aged 25-45 years in good health. Both conserved end residues are part of each CDR3. D genes are given only for firm matches. Size is omitted from some rows. Given values are once, few, many or a class for expanded clones.

v_gene	j_gene	d_gene	abundance	CDR3nt	CDR3aa
TRBV7-3	TRBJ2-1	.	.	TGTGCCAGCAGCTTAACGGGAGGCCACAATGAGCAGTTCTTC	CASSLTGGHNEQFF
TRBV27	TRBJ2-1	.	.	TGTGCCAGCAGTTCTGCTAGCTTCTACAATGAGCAGTTCTTC	CASSSASFYNEQFF
TRBV6-5	TRBJ2-1	.	.	TGTGCCAGCAGTCTAAGCGGACAACACAATGAGCAGTTCTTC	CASSLSGQHNEQFF
TRBV28	TRBJ1-5	.	.	TGTGCCAGCAGTTTATTTGCTGGAGTCAATCAGCCCCAGCATTTT	CASSLFAGVNQPQHF
TRBV18	TRBJ1-4	.	few	TGTGCCAGCCGTAGGACGGGCTCAGACGAAAAACTGTTTTTT	CASRRTGSDEKLFF
TRBV2	TRBJ2-1	TRBD2	.	TGTGCCAGCAGTACTGACGCTAGCGGGAGCTCCTACAATGAGCAGTTCTTC	CASSTDASGSSYNEQFF
TRBV6-4	TRBJ2-4	.	.	TGTGCCAGCAGTGACTCAATTGGGTTAGCCAAAAACATTCAGTACTTC	CASSDSIGLAKNIQYF
TRBV9	TRBJ2-1	TRBD2	.	TGTGCCAGCAGCTCCACTAGCGGGAGTTACAATGAGCAGTTCTTC	CASSSTSGSYNEQFF
TRBV11-3	TRBJ1-1	.	.	TGTGCCAGCAGCTTAGGCCCTGGGAGAGCTTTCTTT	CASSLGPGRAFF
TRBV7-2	TRBJ1-5	.	.	TGTGCCAGCAGCTTAGCTTTGGATCGGCGCAATCAGCCCCAGCATTTT	CASSLALDRRNQPQHF
TRBV5-6	TRBJ2-7	.	.	TGTGCCAGCAGCTCGACAGGGACTTCCTACGAGCAGTACTTC	CASSSTGTSYEQYF
TRBV2	TRBJ1-4	.	.	TGTGCCATGGGGGCCGATGAAAAACTGTTTTTT	CAMGADEKLFF
TRBV4-1	TRBJ2-6	.	.	TGCGCCAGCAGCCCATACACCGGGGCCAACGTCCTGACTTTC	CASSPYTGANVLTF
TRBV28	TRBJ2-7	.	.	TGTGCCAGCAGTTTCAGGCCAGGGTGGTACGAGCAGTACTTC	CASSFRPGWYEQYF
TRBV5-1	TRBJ2-3	.	.	TGCGCCAGCAGCCCTGTTCGTAGGGGCTATGCCGCAGATACGCAGTATTTT	CASSPVRRGYAADTQYF
TRBV2	TRBJ2-3	.	.	TGTGCCAGCAGTGAGGGTTTTCGGATTGGCGCAGATACGCAGTATTTT	CASSEGFRIGADTQYF
TRBV27	TRBJ2-5	.	.	TGTGCCAGCAGTCCCGGCGGGGACTTAGGAGAGACCCAGTACTTC	CASSPGGDLGETQYF
TRBV7-2	TRBJ1-1	.	.	TGTGCCAGCAGCTTAGATGGGGGGGTAGAGACTGAAGCTTTCTTT	CASSLDGGVETEAFF
TRBV6-1	TRBJ1-2	TRBD1	.	TGTGCCAGCAGTGCCTGGGGACAGGGAGGTTACGGCTACACCTTC	CASSAWGQGGYGYTF
TRBV9	TRBJ1-1	.	.	TGTGCCAGCCACAACGCGGAGGCCCCAACCTTGAACACTGAAGCTTTCTTT	CASHNAEAPTLNTEAFF